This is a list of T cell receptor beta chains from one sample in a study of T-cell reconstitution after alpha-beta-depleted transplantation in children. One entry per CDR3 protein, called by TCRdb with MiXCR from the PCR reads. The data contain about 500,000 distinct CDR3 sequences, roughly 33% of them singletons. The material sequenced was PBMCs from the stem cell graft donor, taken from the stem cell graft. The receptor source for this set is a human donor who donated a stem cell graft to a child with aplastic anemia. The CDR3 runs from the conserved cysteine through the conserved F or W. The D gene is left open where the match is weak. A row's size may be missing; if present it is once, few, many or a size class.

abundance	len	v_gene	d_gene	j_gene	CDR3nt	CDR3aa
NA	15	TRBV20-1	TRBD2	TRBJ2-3	TGCAGTGCTAGTTGGGCTAGCGGGAGTAGGGATACGCAGTATTTT	CSASWASGSRDTQYF
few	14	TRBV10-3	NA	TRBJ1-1	TGTGCCACACGCCCTCGGGGTCGGGACACTGAAGCTTTCTTT	CATRPRGRDTEAFF
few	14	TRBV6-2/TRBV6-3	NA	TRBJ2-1	TGTGCCAGCAGTGACCCCGGGATCTCGATGCTTCAGTTCTTC	CASSDPGISMLQFF
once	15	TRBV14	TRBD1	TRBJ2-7	TGTGCCAGCAGCCAAGATCGAAGACAGGGTTACGAGCAGTACTTC	CASSQDRRQGYEQYF
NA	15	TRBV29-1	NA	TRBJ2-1	TGCAGCGTCCCGTGGAGCGGCGCCCGAGACAATGAGCAGTTCTTC	CSVPWSGARDNEQFF
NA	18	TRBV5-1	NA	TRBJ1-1	TGCGCCAGCAGCTTGGAAATCTCGGTTCGGGGGGCGAGGACTGAAGCTTTCTTT	CASSLEISVRGARTEAFF
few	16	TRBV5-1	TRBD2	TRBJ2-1	TGCGCCAGCAGCTTGGGGGGCAGCGGGAGACACAATGAGCAGTTCTTC	CASSLGGSGRHNEQFF
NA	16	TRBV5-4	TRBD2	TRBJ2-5	TGTGCCAGCAGCTTGATCAAGCGGGAGGGCCACGAGACCCAGTACTTC	CASSLIKREGHETQYF
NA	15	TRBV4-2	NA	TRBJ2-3	TGTGCCAGCAGCCAAGGTACCGGGAGTGCAGATACGCAGTATTTT	CASSQGTGSADTQYF
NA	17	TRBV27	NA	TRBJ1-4	NA	CASSSSGQGWSDEKLFF
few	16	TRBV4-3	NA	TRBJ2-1	TGCGCCAGCAGCCACCAGGCGGGATTTCCACAAAGTGAGCAGTTCTTC	CASSHQAGFPQSEQFF
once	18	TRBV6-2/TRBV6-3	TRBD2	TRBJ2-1	TGTGCCAGCAGTACTTTCTTAGGCGTTAGCGGGAGCGGCAATGAGCAGTTCTTC	CASSTFLGVSGSGNEQFF
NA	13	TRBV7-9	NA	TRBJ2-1	TGTGCCAGCACAGGGTCGATGCACAATGAGCAGTTCTTC	CASTGSMHNEQFF
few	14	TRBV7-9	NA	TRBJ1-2	TGTGCCAGCAGCTTTCCCCGGGACGACTATGGCTACACCTTC	CASSFPRDDYGYTF
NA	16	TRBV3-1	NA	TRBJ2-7	TGTGCCAGCAGCCAAGGGACGGAGGGATTTCGGTACGAGCAGTACTTC	CASSQGTEGFRYEQYF
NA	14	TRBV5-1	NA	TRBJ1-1	TGCGCCAGCAGCTGGGGTTCAGGGGTCACTGAAGCTTTCTTT	CASSWGSGVTEAFF
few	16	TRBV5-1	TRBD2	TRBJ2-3	TGCGCCAGCAGCTTGGGCGGGACTAGCGTGGCAGATACGCAGTATTTT	CASSLGGTSVADTQYF
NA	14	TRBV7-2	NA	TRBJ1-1	TGTGCCAGCAGCTTAGTACCGGGGGACACTGAAGCTTTCTTT	CASSLVPGDTEAFF
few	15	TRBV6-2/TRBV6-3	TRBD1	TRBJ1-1	TGTGCCAGCAGTTACTCCGGACAGGGGGAAACTGAAGCTTTCTTT	CASSYSGQGETEAFF
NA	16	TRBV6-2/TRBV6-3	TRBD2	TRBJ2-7	TGTGCCAGCAGTTACGGGACTAGCGGGAGCTCCTACGAGCAGTACTTC	CASSYGTSGSSYEQYF
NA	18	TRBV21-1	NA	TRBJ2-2	TGTGCCAGCAGTACCGGACTAGCGGGAGGGAAGAACACCGGGGAGCTGTTTTTT	CASSTGLAGGKNTGELFF
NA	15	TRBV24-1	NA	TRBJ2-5	TGTGCCACCAGTGATACCCAGGGCATCCAAGAGACCCAGTACTTC	CATSDTQGIQETQYF
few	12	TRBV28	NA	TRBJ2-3	TGTGCCAGCAGTCCTCACACAGATACGCAGTATTTT	CASSPHTDTQYF
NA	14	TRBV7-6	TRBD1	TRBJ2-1	TGTGCCAGCAGCTCAACAGGGGGGCCCCATGAGCAGTTCTTC	CASSSTGGPHEQFF
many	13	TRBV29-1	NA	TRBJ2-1	TGCAGCGAATGCGGAAGCTCCTACAATGAGCAGTTCTTC	CSECGSSYNEQFF